These 31 T cell receptor beta chains were all obtained from the same sample, sequenced in a study of beta chain features in type 1 diabetes. Since all of the isolated RNA was reverse transcribed, expressed TCRB transcripts were what got sequenced. Assay used: immunoSEQ multiplex PCR; TCRdb lists only in-frame clones, some missing. Here the sample spans some 100,000 clones, approximately 39% being singletons. Material: stem cell memory CD4+ T cells from blood. These receptors came from a woman aged 18-29 years in good health.

The sample holds a few counts of this clone. The chain couples TRBV10-2 to TRBJ2-7; the D gene is possibly TRBD1 (6 bases). The V end lost 2 bases, the J end lost 7 bases, and 18 bases lay between the germline ends. The CDR3 has 15 residues. Looked up from germline, CDR1 is WSHSY and CDR2 is SAAADI. The CDR3, as DNA: TGCGCCAGCAGTGAGGTGTACAGGGACGCTGGGGAGCAGTACTTC. This gives the protein CASSEVYRDAGEQYF.

V gene TRBV10-3 combines with J gene TRBJ2-7; 11 bases map to TRBD1. This CDR3 is 13 amino acids long. Germline loops: CDR1 ENHRY, CDR2 SYGVKD. Trimming took 6 bases from V and 2 from J; bases not matched to a gene: 0. The CDR3: CAIRGQGAYEQYF. CDR3 sequence (DNA): TGTGCCATCAGGGGACAGGGGGCCTACGAGCAGTACTTC.

This clone was seen more than once but under ten times. The V and J genes are TRBV6-4 and TRBJ2-3; the D is unclear. The V end was cut by 0 bases, the J end by 1 base, with 11 bases between. CDR3 size: 16 residues. Germline V gene lookup returns CDR1 MRHNA and CDR2 SNTAGT. For the CDR3, the DNA is TGTGCCAGCAGTGACTCGCCACAGAACGGCACAGATACGCAGTATTTT. Translating gives CASSDSPQNGTDTQYF.

This clone appeared a few times. This chain links TRBV18 with TRBJ2-1, with 11 bases that match TRBD2. V gave up 2 bases and J gave up 4 bases; unmatched junction bases: 13. Germline CDR1 reads KGHSH; CDR2 reads LQKENI. This CDR3 has 19 residues. The CDR3 loop is CASSPRGPLAGGYYNEQFF. The CDR3 region has the DNA TGTGCCAGCTCACCAAGGGGGCCTCTAGCGGGAGGTTATTACAATGAGCAGTTCTTC.

This clone was seen ten or more times. This sequence joins TRBV4-3 and TRBJ2-1; 13 positions match TRBD2. V trimming: 5 bases; J trimming: 8 bases; junction bases outside the gene matches: 6. The germline CDR1 and CDR2 sequences are LGHNA and YSLEER. The CDR3 is 15 residues long. CDR3 residues: CASSGTSGIFHEQFF. Here the CDR3 DNA reads TGCGCCAGCAGCGGGACTAGCGGGATCTTCCATGAGCAGTTCTTC.

The chain uses TRBV19 and TRBJ2-1; D possibly corresponds to TRBD1 (5 bases). The CDR3 runs to 16 residues. The V end was cut by 5 bases, the J end by 8 bases, with 22 bases between. Germline loops: CDR1 LNHDA, CDR2 SQIVND (reference sequence). The CDR3 region is CASSPHPGAGRHEQFF. The CDR3 nucleotides are TGTGCCAGTAGTCCCCACCCGGGCGCAGGGCGGCATGAGCAGTTCTTC. Complete variable domain (other parts from reference TRBV19 and TRBJ2-1): DGGITQSPKYLFRKEGQNVTLSCEQNLNHDAMYWYRQDPGQGLRLIYYSQIVNDFQKGDIAEGYSVSREKKESFPLTVTSAQKNPTAFYLCASSPHPGAGRHEQFFGPGTRLTVL.

This clone showed up just once. The chain has TRBV28 and TRBJ2-1, with 8 bases lining up with TRBD1. CDR1 and CDR2 (germline): MDHEN, SYDVKM. The CDR3 is 15 residues long. Trimming took 6 bases from V and 6 from J; bases not matched to a gene: 10. CDR3 region: CASRTRDRPSNEQFF. The CDR3 DNA sequence: TGTGCCAGCAGGACCCGGGACAGGCCTAGCAATGAGCAGTTCTTC.

This clone has only a few counts. The CDR3 protein is CASSGHRIPGPDTQYF. The CDR3, as DNA: TGTGCCAGCAGCGGCCACAGAATCCCCGGCCCAGATACGCAGTATTTT. The chain uses TRBV7-2 and TRBJ2-3, with D hard to call. Germline V lookup: CDR1 SGHTA, CDR2 FQGNSA. V was pared by 5 bases and J by 4 bases, with 19 bases between. The CDR3 has 16 residues.

This clone was counted between two and nine times. This chain connects TRBV18 to TRBJ2-5, with 8 bases that match TRBD1. The V and J ends lost 5 bases and 1 base, in that order; junction bases with no gene match: 6. CDR1 is KGHSH and CDR2 is LQKENI in the germline V gene. CDR3 length: 15 residues. The CDR3 here is CASSTGQAPQETQYF. The CDR3 DNA reads TGTGCCAGCTCAACGGGACAGGCCCCCCAAGAGACCCAGTACTTC.

This sequence joins TRBV28 and TRBJ2-1, with 8 bases aligning to TRBD2. The CDR3 loop spans 13 amino acids. V lost 7 bases, J lost 7 bases, and 6 bases stayed unmatched. Germline V CDR1 and CDR2: MDHEN, SYDVKM. DNA of the CDR3: TGTGCCAGCACCCCGGGAGGGCCAAATGAGCAGTTCTTC. Translating gives CASTPGGPNEQFF.

The V and J genes are TRBV30 and TRBJ1-1, with TRBD1 identical over 9 bases. With V trimmed by 8 bases and J by 2 bases, 12 bases remained unmatched. Per germline, CDR1 GTSNPN and CDR2 SVGIG (reference sequence). The CDR3 consists of 15 residues. CDR3 loop: CATGQGTGVNTEAFF. CDR3 DNA: TGTGCCACGGGACAGGGAACTGGGGTAAACACTGAAGCTTTCTTT.

J is TRBJ2-3 and V is TRBV29-1, with 10 bases aligning to TRBD2. The CDR3 is 14 amino acids. The germline gives CDR1 SQVTM, CDR2 ANQGSEA. Here the CDR3 DNA reads TGCACCACACTAGCGGGATTGAACACAGATACGCAGTATTTT. Protein: CTTLAGLNTDTQYF.

This chain connects TRBV27 to TRBJ1-1; a possible D gene is TRBD1 (5 bases). The CDR3 contains 15 residues. The germline gives CDR1 MNHEY, CDR2 SMNVEV (reference sequence). The V and J ends lost 4 bases and 0 bases respectively, with 12 bases between them. The CDR3 region is CASSSPGLMNTEAFF. CDR3 DNA sequence: TGTGCCAGCAGTTCCCCAGGGTTAATGAACACTGAAGCTTTCTTT.

V is TRBV6-5 and J is TRBJ2-7; 9 bases match TRBD2. This CDR3 contains 14 residues. Germline CDR1 reads MNHEY; CDR2 reads SVGAGI. V was clipped by 5 bases and J by 1 base; unmatched bases: 3. The CDR3 protein is CASSGSGRSYEQYF. CDR3 DNA sequence: TGTGCCAGCAGTGGTAGCGGGAGATCCTACGAGCAGTACTTC.

V is TRBV9 and J is TRBJ2-7, with a possible D match to TRBD1 (5 bases). This CDR3 region has 14 residues. V lost 3 bases and J lost 1, with 11 bases in between. CDR1 is SGDLS, CDR2 YYNGEE, per germline. The CDR3 DNA sequence: TGTGCCAGCAGCGCGGCAGGGCAGTCCTACGAGCAGTACTTC. Translated: CASSAAGQSYEQYF.

V and J are TRBV6-5 and TRBJ1-1; a weak D match, TRBD1 (6 bases). Germline values: CDR1 MNHEY, CDR2 SVGAGI. V lost 5 bases and J lost 9, with 16 bases in between. The CDR3 has 13 amino acids. This CDR3 is CASSLTGTVKAFF. CDR3 bases: TGTGCCAGCAGTCTGACAGGTACTGTAAAAGCTTTCTTT.

This clone has a handful of counts. The chain employs TRBV19 and TRBJ2-1, with TRBD1 as a possible D gene (7 bases). V lost 5 bases to trimming and J lost 6 bases, with 14 bases between them. Germline-derived CDR1 and CDR2 are LNHDA and SQIVND (reference sequence). This CDR3 is 14 amino acids long. This CDR3 is CASSSPGGINEQFF. The CDR3, as DNA: TGTGCCAGTAGTTCCCCAGGGGGGATCAATGAGCAGTTCTTC.

V is TRBV30 and J is TRBJ1-6; 7 bases match TRBD1. CDR3 length: 15 residues. The V gene's germline CDR1 is GTSNPN and CDR2 SVGIG (reference sequence). V dropped 4 bases and J dropped 9; count of bases not matched to a gene: 12. CDR3 coding DNA: TGTGCCTGGACCAAGGGCCAGGGGGGAAGTTCACCCCTCCACTTT. It translates to CAWTKGQGGSSPLHF.

This clone was detected only a few times. The V gene is TRBV6-6, the J gene TRBJ1-2; D not certain. V lost 6 bases and J 6 bases, leaving 11 bases between the germline ends. The CDR3 is 12 residues long. CDR1 is MNHNY, CDR2 SVGAGI, per germline (reference sequence). The CDR3, as DNA: TGTGCCAGCAGCCCGGGAGTGCATGGCTACACCTTC. Its translation is CASSPGVHGYTF.

This chain connects TRBV28 to TRBJ2-7; D might be TRBD2 (5 bases). Trimming pared 2 bases from V and 7 bases from J, leaving 18 bases between. The CDR3 length is 15 residues. The germline gives CDR1 MDHEN, CDR2 SYDVKM. The CDR3 protein is CASSLRVARMGEQYF. For the CDR3, the DNA is TGTGCCAGCAGTTTAAGGGTAGCGCGGATGGGAGAGCAGTACTTC. Drawing the rest from reference TRBV28 and TRBJ2-7, the complete variable domain is DVKVTQSSRYLVKRTGEKVFLECVQDMDHENMFWYRQDPGLGLRLIYFSYDVKMKEKGDIPEGYSVSREKKERFSLILESASTNQTSMYLCASSLRVARMGEQYFGPGTRLTVT.

The chain recombines TRBV14 with TRBJ2-2; TRBD1 agrees at 8 bases. The CDR3 totals 15 residues. Trimming took 3 bases from V and 6 from J; bases not matched to a gene: 6. CDR1 and CDR2 from the germline V gene are SGHDN and FVKESK. CDR3 DNA: TGTGCCAGCAGCCAGCTGGACAGGGTTGCCGGGGAGCTGTTTTTT. The encoded protein is CASSQLDRVAGELFF.

This clone showed up just a few times. The chain is built from TRBV6-5 and TRBJ1-2, with 11 bases matching TRBD1. The ends lost 6 bases at V and 8 bases at J; junction bases unmatched: 5. There are 13 residues in the CDR3. CDR1 and CDR2 (germline): MNHEY, SVGAGI. The CDR3 nucleotides are TGTGCCAGCAGCCGGACAGGGGGCTGGGGCTACACCTTC. This translates into CASSRTGGWGYTF.

This clone was seen a handful of times. The chain is built from TRBV9 and TRBJ2-7, with 9 positions matching TRBD1. CDR1 and CDR2 from the germline V gene are SGDLS and YYNGEE. The CDR3 consists of 15 residues. V gave up 0 bases and J gave up 3 bases; unmatched junction bases: 4. DNA for the CDR3: TGTGCCAGCAGCGTAGAAGGGACAGGGTTCTACGAGCAGTACTTC. This gives the protein CASSVEGTGFYEQYF.

V usage is TRBV27 and J usage is TRBJ2-2, with TRBD1 identical over 7 bases. V was pared by 6 bases and J by 5 bases, with 3 bases of the junction left unmatched. The CDR3 is made up of 13 amino acids. CDR1 and CDR2 from the germline V gene are MNHEY and SMNVEV (reference sequence). CDR3 sequence reads: CASRRQGTGELFF. In DNA, the CDR3 is TGTGCCAGCAGACGACAGGGAACCGGGGAGCTGTTTTTT.

The V call is TRBV6-1, the J call TRBJ1-2; 9 bases align to TRBD1. J gave up 8 bases and V 1 base, and 8 bases lay outside the gene matches. Looked up from germline, CDR1 is MNHNS and CDR2 is SASEGT. The CDR3 totals 15 residues. CDR3 bases: TGTGCCAGCAGTGAAGTCACGGGACAGGGATACGGCTACACCTTC. Its protein is CASSEVTGQGYGYTF.

The chain links TRBV19 to TRBJ2-1; 8 nucleotides align to TRBD2. Germline V gene lookup returns CDR1 LNHDA and CDR2 SQIVND (reference sequence). There are 14 residues in the CDR3. With V trimmed by 7 bases and J by 3 bases, 5 bases remained unmatched. The DNA of the CDR3 is TGTGCCAGTAAGGAACGGGAGGGCTACAATGAGCAGTTCTTC. Its translation is CASKEREGYNEQFF.

The chain couples TRBV7-3 to TRBJ2-2, with D possibly being TRBD2 (6 bases). The CDR3 is 17 residues long. Germline CDR1 SGHTA, CDR2 FQGTGA. V dropped 0 bases and J dropped 3 bases, with 14 bases sitting between them. The CDR3 DNA is TGTGCCAGCAGCTTAACGTACCCGGGAGACGACACCGGGGAGCTGTTTTTT. Translated, it gives CASSLTYPGDDTGELFF.

The rearrangement links TRBV7-9 to TRBJ2-1; possible D gene TRBD1, 6 bases. The CDR3 totals 17 residues. V shed 4 bases and J shed 1 base, with 17 bases lying between them. Germline V gene lookup returns CDR1 SEHNR and CDR2 FQNEAQ (reference sequence). The CDR3 sequence: CASSSRQVTTSYNEQFF. The CDR3 coding sequence is TGTGCCAGCAGCTCCCGACAGGTGACGACATCCTACAATGAGCAGTTCTTC.

In this sample, this clone turned up once. The chain employs TRBV20-1 and TRBJ2-7; 7 bases align to TRBD2. The V gene end was trimmed by 6 bases and the J gene end by 6 bases; junction bases not matched to a gene: 5. Germline V lookup: CDR1 DFQATT, CDR2 SNEGSKA (reference sequence). This CDR3 spans 11 amino acids. For the CDR3, the DNA is TGCAGTGCCCTTCCGGGGGGCGAGCAGTACTTC. This translates into CSALPGGEQYF.

The chain couples TRBV2 to TRBJ2-5; 7 nucleotides line up with TRBD1. V trimming: 5 bases; J trimming: 4 bases; junction bases outside the gene matches: 4. CDR3 length: 13 residues. CDR1 and CDR2 from the germline V gene are SNHLY and FYNNEI. The CDR3 DNA follows: TGTGCCAGCAGTAACAGGGGTAGAGAGACCCAGTACTTC. It translates to CASSNRGRETQYF.

The rearrangement uses TRBV6-5 and TRBJ1-5; a possible D gene is TRBD1 (6 bases). The V gene lost 5 bases and the J gene lost 4 bases, with 15 bases spanning the gap. The CDR3 consists of 15 residues. The germline CDR1 and CDR2 sequences are MNHEY and SVGAGI. The CDR3 sequence: CASSQGQSRNQPQHF. DNA for the CDR3: TGTGCCAGCAGTCAGGGACAATCAAGGAATCAGCCCCAGCATTTT.